A selection of T cell receptor beta chains follows, all from one sample in a study of blood T cell repertoires in COVID-19. Some clones are missing from TCRdb's copy, which holds only in-frame ones; the method was immunoSEQ multiplex PCR. The sample lists around 140,000 clones, 80% to 90% seen once, with about 1.7% in the top ten. The sample comprised peripheral blood. The receptors here all came from a woman aged 45-65 years with acute or convalescent COVID-19. CDR3s include the opening cysteine and the closing phenylalanine or tryptophan. The order of the fields is clone size, D gene, V gene, J gene, CDR3 protein, CDR3 DNA. D genes are given only for firm matches. Only part of the rows carry a size: once, few, many, or a class if the clone is expanded.

>once|-|TRBV2|TRBJ2-1
CASSRATAHPYNEQFF
TGTGCCAGCAGTCGTGCAACTGCCCATCCCTACAATGAGCAGTTCTTC
>-|-|TRBV4-1|TRBJ2-7
CASSQLQGDGYEQYF
TGCGCCAGCAGCCAATTACAGGGAGACGGATACGAGCAGTACTTC
>-|-|TRBV10-3|TRBJ1-1
CAISAGTGHSNTEAFF
TGTGCCATCAGTGCAGGAACAGGGCATTCGAACACTGAAGCTTTCTTT
>-|TRBD1|TRBV9|TRBJ1-2
CASSVFSTPGQGVDGYTF
TGTGCCAGCAGCGTATTTTCTACACCAGGACAGGGGGTGGATGGCTACACCTTC
>-|-|TRBV19|TRBJ1-1
CASSSQGRGEAFF
TGTGCCAGTAGTAGCCAGGGGAGGGGTGAAGCTTTCTTT
>-|TRBD1|TRBV7-8|TRBJ1-5
CASSLAQGEIQPQHF
TGTGCCAGCAGCTTAGCGCAGGGGGAGATTCAGCCCCAGCATTTT
>once|-|TRBV30|TRBJ1-2
CAWRRGGGYTF
TGTGCCTGGAGGCGGGGGGGTGGCTACACCTTC
>few|-|TRBV3-1/TRBV3-2|TRBJ2-7
CASGRSSYEQYF
TGTGCCAGCGGTAGGAGCTCCTACGAGCAGTACTTC
>-|-|TRBV30|TRBJ1-5
CAWSRGSNQPQHF
TGTGCCTGGAGCAGAGGGAGCAATCAGCCCCAGCATTTT
>-|TRBD1|TRBV19|TRBJ1-5
CASTPGTGKIQPQHF
TGTGCCAGTACCCCGGGGACAGGGAAAATCCAGCCCCAGCATTTT
>once|-|TRBV19|TRBJ1-1
CASSIPFPPTTEFSPNTEAFF
TGTGCCAGTAGTATCCCCTTTCCTCCCACGACAGAGTTCTCTCCGAACACTGAAGCTTTCTTT
>few|-|TRBV19|TRBJ1-5
CASSAPVSNQPQHF
TGTGCCAGTAGTGCCCCAGTCAGCAATCAGCCCCAGCATTTT
>-|TRBD1|TRBV5-4|TRBJ2-3
CASSSPGTVTDTQYF
TGTGCCAGCAGCTCCCCCGGGACAGTCACAGATACGCAGTATTTT
>few|-|TRBV27|TRBJ1-5
CASSLRQTQQPQHF
TGTGCCAGCAGTTTACGACAGACCCAGCAGCCCCAGCATTTT
>-|TRBD1|TRBV5-1|TRBJ2-5
CASSLYRGETQYF
TGCGCCAGCAGCTTGTACAGGGGCGAGACCCAGTACTTC
>-|TRBD1|TRBV5-4|TRBJ2-3
CASSLRRGRETDTQYF
TGTGCCAGCAGCTTGCGCAGGGGGCGAGAGACAGATACGCAGTATTTT
>-|-|TRBV2|TRBJ1-5
CASSDGGGGQPQHF
TGTGCCAGCAGTGACGGGGGGGGAGGTCAGCCCCAGCATTTT
>-|-|TRBV30|TRBJ2-7
CAWSVSGFYEQYF
TGTGCCTGGAGTGTAAGCGGCTTCTACGAGCAGTACTTC
>-|-|TRBV18|TRBJ2-7
CASSPLVTYEQYF
TGTGCCAGCTCACCACTAGTTACCTACGAGCAGTACTTC
>once|TRBD1|TRBV6-6|TRBJ1-5
CASRYGQGDQPQHF
TGTGCCAGCAGATATGGACAGGGGGATCAGCCCCAGCATTTT
>-|-|TRBV5-1|TRBJ1-3
CASSPRTDGNTIYF
TGCGCCAGCAGCCCGAGGACAGACGGAAACACCATATATTTT
>-|-|TRBV2|TRBJ2-1
CASSDQQGREQFF
TGTGCCAGCAGCGATCAACAGGGACGTGAGCAGTTCTTC
>-|-|TRBV11-2|TRBJ1-2
CASSPTGGRVSYTF
TGTGCCAGCAGCCCCACCGGGGGGCGCGTTAGCTACACCTTC
>-|TRBD1|TRBV24-1|TRBJ2-7
CATSQGSGGYEQYF
TGTGCCACCTCCCAAGGGTCAGGGGGCTACGAGCAGTACTTC